This T cell receptor beta chain was recorded in a study of T cell repertoires in cytomegalovirus infection (dated by TCRdb to about 2019). Notes on the research overall: Recently identified HLA-C-restricted CMV epitopes, whose presentation resists viral immunomodulation, were targeted by peptide stimulations together with well-studied HLA-B-restricted epitopes. Donor HLA type was relevant to the analysis, as public TCR beta signatures indicated carriage of CMV infection together with the matching HLA type.

Interpreted using the paper, the treatment or condition label stands for: in vitro stimulation with specific CMV peptide epitopes to enrich CMV-specific T cells. Beyond this particular receptor, the publication reports: In both this cohort and an independent roughly 350-donor cohort, the cumulative frequency of public TCR beta family members distinguished carriers of CMV infection plus the relevant HLA type. In the ex vivo response, HLA-C-restricted CMV-specific TCR beta clonotypes were dominant, and in two of eight donors the single most frequent clonotype came from this HLA-C-restricted group.

The sequencing machine was an Illumina HiSeq 1500. TCRdb cleaned the public reads at Q25 with fastp, built clones with MiXCR and kept in-frame beta chains. Records with the same CDR3 protein are collapsed into one entry carrying the most frequent genes and DNA. The sample has tens of thousands of distinct CDR3 sequences on record, approximately 39% of them singletons. The ten top clones hold approximately 94% of the sample. Its CDR3 holds 15 amino acids, cysteine through phenylalanine. The retained sequence is limited to the CDR3, 45 bases, with the frame set at the first base. V was cut back by 1 base and J by 5 bases, leaving a gap of 12 bases between them. CDR1 is given as SGHTA and CDR2 as FQGNSA, both from the germline V gene. This clonotype was seen only once. Its target antigen remains unknown. Per-base qualities were not stored, and no clone one base away is much larger. Single-read evidence is weak.

This specimen consisted of CD8+ T cells from cultured PBMCs, obtained from culture after CMV antigen stimulation. The receptor chain draws on TRBV7-2 and TRBJ2-1; 6 matching bases give a weak D call of TRBD2. This receptor was identified in a human donor in good health (CMV status not recorded). Some clones in this sample may be carry-over from other donors' samples. The CDR3 reads as follows: CASSLGLARNNEQFF. At the DNA level, the sequence is TGTGCCAGCAGCTTAGGCCTAGCGAGGAACAATGAGCAGTTCTTC.